This TCR beta chain was observed in a study of technical replicates of blood from a few donors. The assay was immunoSEQ multiplex PCR, and TCRdb's table has in-frame clones only and misses some. Of about 81,000 clones in the sample, approximately 80% were seen once. The TCR sequence derives from a human donor in good health. Some clones in this sample may be carry-over from other donors' samples. Specimen: PBMCs.

CDR3 coding DNA: TGCGCCAGCAGCCAGGTGACAGGGGTCGAGCAGTACTTC. This encodes CASSQVTGVEQYF. The rearrangement uses TRBV4-1 and TRBJ2-7, with 8 nucleotides matching TRBD1. Germline V gene data show CDR1 as MGHRA and CDR2 as YSYEKL. CDR3 length: 13 amino acids. V was clipped by 3 bases and J by 6 bases; unmatched bases: 4.